The T cell receptor beta chain described here comes from a study of CD8 T cells in ankylosing spondylitis. TCRdb called the 5' RACE reads again in MiXCR, with one record for every CDR3 protein. Here the sample spans over 30,000 distinct CDR3 sequences, approximately 17% being singletons. Germline V gene sequence: CDR1 SGHTA, CDR2 FQGNSA. The CDR3 is 12 amino acids. J lost 5 bases, V lost 11 bases, and 3 bases had no gene match. This clonotype was observed at least ten times. Sequenced: blood. This clonotype was obtained from a male donor with ankylosing spondylitis or in good health (not recorded which). The chain combines TRBV7-2 with TRBJ1-4, with TRBD1 matching over 9 bases. The CDR3 protein is CASGTGNEKLFF. As DNA, the CDR3 is TGTGCCTCCGGGACAGGGAATGAAAAACTGTTTTTT.